This T cell receptor (beta chain) was profiled in a study of beta chain features in type 1 diabetes. The study's findings and limits: PCR might show a preference for shorter templates, equally across patients and controls. For cells with high TCR expression, cDNA sequencing could yield over-representation.

Purity above 95% was achieved in all sorted populations. As for this clone: The antigen is unknown.

Germline values: CDR1 GTSNPN, CDR2 SVGIG (reference sequence). V was cut by 2 bases and J by 4 bases, with 14 bases left in between. CDR3 size: 14 residues. All of the isolated RNA was reverse transcribed, so expressed TCRB transcripts were sequenced. Several million reads was the average for naive, central memory and regulatory T cell samples. Assay: immunoSEQ multiplex PCR; the TCRdb copy retains only in-frame clones and omits some. The sample includes some 220,000 clones, roughly 11% seen only once; the top ten take over 1%. The sequenced sample was central memory CD4+ T cells from blood. The sequence derives from a man between 18 and 35 years old in good health. The chain is built from TRBV30 and TRBJ1-2; the D gene is possibly TRBD1 (5 bases). Here the CDR3 DNA reads TGTGCCTGGAGTCGGGGTTCGGGGCTCTATGGCTACACCTTC. Translating it yields CAWSRGSGLYGYTF.